This TCR beta chain was sequenced for a study of human thymus T cells. Only in-frame clones appear in the TCRdb table, and some are missing; sequencing was by immunoSEQ multiplex PCR. The repertoire holds around 70,000 clones, with around 95% as singletons. The CDR3 covers 15 residues. Germline V gene data show CDR1 as MDHEN and CDR2 as SYDVKM. J gave up 4 bases and V 3 bases, and 6 bases lay outside the gene matches. Thymus was obtained from resections taken during corrective heart surgery. The TCR originated in a girl in the first two years of life with a congenital heart defect but otherwise immunologically healthy. The rearrangement uses TRBV28 and TRBJ1-2; 9 bases agree with TRBD1. The sample comprised thymus tissue. For the CDR3, the DNA is TGTGCCAGCAGTTTCCTCCCGACAGGGGGCTATGGCTACACCTTC. Translating it yields CASSFLPTGGYGYTF.